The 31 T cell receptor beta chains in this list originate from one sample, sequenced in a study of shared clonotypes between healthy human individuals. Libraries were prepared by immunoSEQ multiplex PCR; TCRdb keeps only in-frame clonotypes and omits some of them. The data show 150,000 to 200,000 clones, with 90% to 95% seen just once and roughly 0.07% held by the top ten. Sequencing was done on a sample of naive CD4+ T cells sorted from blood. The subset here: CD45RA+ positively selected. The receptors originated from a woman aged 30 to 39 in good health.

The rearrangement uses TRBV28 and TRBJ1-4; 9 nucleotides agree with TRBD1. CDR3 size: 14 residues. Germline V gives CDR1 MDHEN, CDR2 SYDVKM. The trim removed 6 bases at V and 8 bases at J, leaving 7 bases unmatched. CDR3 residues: CASSQTGGLEKLFF. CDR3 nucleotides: TGTGCCAGCAGCCAGACAGGGGGACTCGAAAAACTGTTTTTT. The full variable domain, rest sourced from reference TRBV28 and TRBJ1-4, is DVKVTQSSRYLVKRTGEKVFLECVQDMDHENMFWYRQDPGLGLRLIYFSYDVKMKEKGDIPEGYSVSREKKERFSLILESASTNQTSMYLCASSQTGGLEKLFFGSGTQLSVL.

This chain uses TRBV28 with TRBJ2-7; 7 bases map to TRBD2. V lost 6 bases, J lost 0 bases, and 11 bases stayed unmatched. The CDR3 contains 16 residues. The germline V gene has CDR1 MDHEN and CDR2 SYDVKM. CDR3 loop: CASSSLEAGFSYEQYF. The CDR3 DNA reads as TGTGCCAGCAGCTCGCTTGAAGCGGGATTCTCCTACGAGCAGTACTTC. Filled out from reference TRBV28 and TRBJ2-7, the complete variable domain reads DVKVTQSSRYLVKRTGEKVFLECVQDMDHENMFWYRQDPGLGLRLIYFSYDVKMKEKGDIPEGYSVSREKKERFSLILESASTNQTSMYLCASSSLEAGFSYEQYFGPGTRLTVT.

DNA of the CDR3: TGTGCCAGCAGCTTTTTACTAGCGGGAGCCACAGATACGCAGTATTTT. Translated: CASSFLLAGATDTQYF. The chain has TRBV11-2 and TRBJ2-3; 11 bases match TRBD2. With 3 bases clipped from V and 2 bases from J, the junction kept 4 bases outside the gene matches. Germline values: CDR1 SGHAT, CDR2 FQNNGV. The CDR3 has 16 amino acids.

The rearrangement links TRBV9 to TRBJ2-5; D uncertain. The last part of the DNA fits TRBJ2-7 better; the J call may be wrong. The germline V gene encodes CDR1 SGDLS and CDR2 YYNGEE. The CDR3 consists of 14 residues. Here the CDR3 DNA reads TGTGCCAGCAGCGTAGAAGCAGGTCCCTACGAGCAGTACTTC. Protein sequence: CASSVEAGPYEQYF.

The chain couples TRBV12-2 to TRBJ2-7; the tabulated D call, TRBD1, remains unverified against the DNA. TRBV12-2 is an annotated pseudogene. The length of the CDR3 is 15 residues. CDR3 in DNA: TGTGCAAGTCGCCAACCGGGACAGGGGTTCTACGAGCAGTACTTC. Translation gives CASRQPGQGFYEQYF.

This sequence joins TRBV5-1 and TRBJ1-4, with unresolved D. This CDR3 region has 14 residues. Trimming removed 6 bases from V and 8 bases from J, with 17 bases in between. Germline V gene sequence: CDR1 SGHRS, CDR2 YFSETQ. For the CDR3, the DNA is TGCGCCAGCAAGCCCGGCGGAACACAAGAAAAACTGTTTTTT. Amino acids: CASKPGGTQEKLFF.

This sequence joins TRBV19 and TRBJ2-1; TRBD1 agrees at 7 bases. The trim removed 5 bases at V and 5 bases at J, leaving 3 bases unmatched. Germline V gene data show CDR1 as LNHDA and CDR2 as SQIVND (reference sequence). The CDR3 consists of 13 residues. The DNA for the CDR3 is TGTGCCAGTAGTGACGACAGGGACAATGAGCAGTTCTTC. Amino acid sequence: CASSDDRDNEQFF.

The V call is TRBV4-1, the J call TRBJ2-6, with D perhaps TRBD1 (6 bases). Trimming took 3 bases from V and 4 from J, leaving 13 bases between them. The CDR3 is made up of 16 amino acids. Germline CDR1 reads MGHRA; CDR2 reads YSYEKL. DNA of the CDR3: TGCGCCAGCAGCCACGGTAACAGGGCAGGGGCCAACGTCCTGACTTTC. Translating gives CASSHGNRAGANVLTF.

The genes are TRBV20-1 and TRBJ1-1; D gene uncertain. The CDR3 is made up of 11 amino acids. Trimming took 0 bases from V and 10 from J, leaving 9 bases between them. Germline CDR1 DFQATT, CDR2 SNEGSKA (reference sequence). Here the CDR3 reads CSAREGKTAFF. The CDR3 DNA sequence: TGCAGTGCTAGAGAGGGAAAGACAGCTTTCTTT.

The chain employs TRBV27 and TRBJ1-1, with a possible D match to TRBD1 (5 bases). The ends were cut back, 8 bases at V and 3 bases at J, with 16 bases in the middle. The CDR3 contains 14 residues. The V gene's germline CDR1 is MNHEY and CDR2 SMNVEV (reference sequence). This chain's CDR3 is CASVSYPGDTEAFF. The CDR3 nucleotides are TGTGCCAGCGTCAGTTACCCGGGGGACACTGAAGCTTTCTTT.

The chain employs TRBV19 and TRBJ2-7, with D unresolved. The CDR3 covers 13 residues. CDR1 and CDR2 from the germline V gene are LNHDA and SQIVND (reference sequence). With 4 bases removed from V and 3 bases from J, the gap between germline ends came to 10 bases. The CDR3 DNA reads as TGTGCCAGTAGTACCGGATATAACTACGAGCAGTACTTC. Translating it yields CASSTGYNYEQYF.

The CDR3 nucleotides are TGTGCCAGCAGCCTTTTTGGCAGGACAGGGGTTGAAAAACTGTTTTTT. Residues: CASSLFGRTGVEKLFF. J is TRBJ1-4 and V is TRBV7-8; 9 bases match TRBD1. The germline V gene encodes CDR1 SGHVS and CDR2 FQNEAQ. This CDR3 comprises 16 residues. The trim removed 5 bases at V and 7 bases at J, leaving 11 bases unmatched.

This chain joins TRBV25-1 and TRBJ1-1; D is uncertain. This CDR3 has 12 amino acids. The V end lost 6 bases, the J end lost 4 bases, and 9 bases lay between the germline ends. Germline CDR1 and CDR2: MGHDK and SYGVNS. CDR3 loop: CASSPRATEAFF. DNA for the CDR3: TGTGCCAGCAGCCCACGGGCCACTGAAGCTTTCTTT.

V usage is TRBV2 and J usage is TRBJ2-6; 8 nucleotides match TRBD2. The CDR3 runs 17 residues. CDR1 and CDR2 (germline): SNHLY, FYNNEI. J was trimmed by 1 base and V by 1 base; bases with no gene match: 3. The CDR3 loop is CASSEVRGRSGANVLTF. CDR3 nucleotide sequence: TGTGCCAGCAGTGAAGTACGCGGGAGGTCTGGGGCCAACGTCCTGACTTTC.

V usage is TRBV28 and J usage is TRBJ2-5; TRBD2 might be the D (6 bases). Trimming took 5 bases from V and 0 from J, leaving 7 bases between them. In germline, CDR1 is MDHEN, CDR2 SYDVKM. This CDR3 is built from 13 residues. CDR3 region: CASSRDYQETQYF. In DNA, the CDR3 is TGTGCCAGCAGTAGGGACTACCAAGAGACCCAGTACTTC.

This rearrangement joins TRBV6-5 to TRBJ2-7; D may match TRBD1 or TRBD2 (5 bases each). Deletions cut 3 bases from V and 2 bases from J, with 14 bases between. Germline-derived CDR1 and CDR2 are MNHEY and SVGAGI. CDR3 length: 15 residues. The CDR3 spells CASSYSGTEAYEQYF. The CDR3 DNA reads TGTGCCAGCAGTTATTCCGGGACGGAAGCCTACGAGCAGTACTTC.

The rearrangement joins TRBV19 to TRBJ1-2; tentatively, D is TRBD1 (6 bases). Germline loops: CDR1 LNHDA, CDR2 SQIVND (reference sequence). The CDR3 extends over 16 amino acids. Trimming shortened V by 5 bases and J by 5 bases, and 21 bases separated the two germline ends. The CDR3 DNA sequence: TGTGCCAGTAGTCCGGGAGACAGGACGGTGGGGTATGGCTACACCTTC. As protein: CASSPGDRTVGYGYTF.

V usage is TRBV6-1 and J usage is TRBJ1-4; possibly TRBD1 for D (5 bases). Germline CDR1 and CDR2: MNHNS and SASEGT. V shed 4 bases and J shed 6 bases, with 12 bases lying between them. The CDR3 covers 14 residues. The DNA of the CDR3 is TGTGCCAGCAGTGTGAAAGGGACGGATGAAAAACTGTTTTTT. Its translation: CASSVKGTDEKLFF.

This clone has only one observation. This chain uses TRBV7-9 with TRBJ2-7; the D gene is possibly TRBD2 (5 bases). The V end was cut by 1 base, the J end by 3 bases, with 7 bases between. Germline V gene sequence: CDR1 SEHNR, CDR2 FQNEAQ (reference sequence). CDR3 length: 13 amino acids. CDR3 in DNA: TGTGCCAGCAGCTTAGGGGGAGACTACGAGCAGTACTTC. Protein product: CASSLGGDYEQYF.

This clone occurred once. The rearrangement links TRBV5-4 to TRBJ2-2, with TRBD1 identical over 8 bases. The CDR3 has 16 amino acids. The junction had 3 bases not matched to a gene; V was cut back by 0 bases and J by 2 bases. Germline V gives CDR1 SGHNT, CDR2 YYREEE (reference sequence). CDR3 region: CASSLGQGTNTGELFF. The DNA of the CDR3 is TGTGCCAGCAGCTTGGGACAGGGGACCAACACCGGGGAGCTGTTTTTT.

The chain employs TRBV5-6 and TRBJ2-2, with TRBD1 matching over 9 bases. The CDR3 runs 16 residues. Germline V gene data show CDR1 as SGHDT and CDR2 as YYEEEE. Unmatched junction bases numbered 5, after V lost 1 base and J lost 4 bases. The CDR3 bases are TGTGCCAGCAGCTTGCCCGGGACAGGGATCACCGGGGAGCTGTTTTTT. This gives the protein CASSLPGTGITGELFF.

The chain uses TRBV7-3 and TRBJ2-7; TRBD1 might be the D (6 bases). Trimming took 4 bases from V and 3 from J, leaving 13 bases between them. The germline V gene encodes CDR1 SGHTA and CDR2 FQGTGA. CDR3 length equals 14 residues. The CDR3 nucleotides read TGTGCCAGCAGCTCAGGGGCCAGGTTCTACGAGCAGTACTTC. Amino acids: CASSSGARFYEQYF.

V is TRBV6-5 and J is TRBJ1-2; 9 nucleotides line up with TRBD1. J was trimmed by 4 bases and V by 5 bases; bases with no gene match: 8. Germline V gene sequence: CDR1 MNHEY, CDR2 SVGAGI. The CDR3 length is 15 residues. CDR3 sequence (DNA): TGTGCCAGCAGTCGGGACAGGGACAGGTCCTATGGCTACACCTTC. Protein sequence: CASSRDRDRSYGYTF.

The CDR3 DNA reads TGTGCCAGCAGCTTCGGACAGGGAGATTTTTTCGAGCAGTACTTC. Translated: CASSFGQGDFFEQYF. V gene TRBV11-2 combines with J gene TRBJ2-5, with TRBD1 matching over 8 bases. The DNA end favors TRBJ2-7, so the J call may be wrong. Germline CDR1 is SGHAT and CDR2 is FQNNGV. This CDR3 has 15 amino acids.

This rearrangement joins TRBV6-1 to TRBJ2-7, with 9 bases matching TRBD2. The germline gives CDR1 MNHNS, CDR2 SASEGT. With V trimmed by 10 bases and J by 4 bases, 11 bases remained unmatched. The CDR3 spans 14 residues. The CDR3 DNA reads TGTGCCACCACCAATCTCGGACTAGCGTACGAGCAGTACTTC. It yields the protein CATTNLGLAYEQYF.

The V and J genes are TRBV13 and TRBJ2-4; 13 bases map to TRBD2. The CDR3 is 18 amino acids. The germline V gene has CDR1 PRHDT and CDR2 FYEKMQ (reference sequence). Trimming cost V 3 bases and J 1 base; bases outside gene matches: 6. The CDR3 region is CASSFRLAGGRAKNIQYF. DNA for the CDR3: TGTGCCAGCAGCTTCAGACTAGCGGGAGGTCGGGCCAAAAACATTCAGTACTTC.

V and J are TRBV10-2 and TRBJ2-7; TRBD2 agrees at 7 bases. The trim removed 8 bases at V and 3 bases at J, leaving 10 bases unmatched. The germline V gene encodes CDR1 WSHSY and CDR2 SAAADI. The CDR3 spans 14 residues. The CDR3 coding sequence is TGCGCCAGCGGGGAGCGGGATGTTGACTACGAGCAGTACTTC. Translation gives CASGERDVDYEQYF.

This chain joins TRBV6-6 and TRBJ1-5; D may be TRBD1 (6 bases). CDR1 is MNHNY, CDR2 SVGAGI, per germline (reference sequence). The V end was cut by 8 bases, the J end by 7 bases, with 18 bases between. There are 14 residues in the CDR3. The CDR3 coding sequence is TGTGCCAGCGCTCGGGGGGGCATTGGGCAGCCCCAGCATTTT. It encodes CASARGGIGQPQHF.

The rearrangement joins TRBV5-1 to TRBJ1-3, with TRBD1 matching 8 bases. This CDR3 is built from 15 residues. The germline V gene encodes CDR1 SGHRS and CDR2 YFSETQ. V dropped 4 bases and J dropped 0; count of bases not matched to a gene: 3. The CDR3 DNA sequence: TGCGCCAGCAGCCGGGGACAGGCCTCTGGAAACACCATATATTTT. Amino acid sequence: CASSRGQASGNTIYF.

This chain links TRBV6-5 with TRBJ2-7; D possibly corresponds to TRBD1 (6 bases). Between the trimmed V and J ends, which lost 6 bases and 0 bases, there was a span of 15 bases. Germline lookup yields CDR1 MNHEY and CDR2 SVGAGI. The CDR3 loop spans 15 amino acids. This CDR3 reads CASSPRGSLSYEQYF. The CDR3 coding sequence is TGTGCCAGCAGCCCCAGGGGATCCCTCTCCTACGAGCAGTACTTC.

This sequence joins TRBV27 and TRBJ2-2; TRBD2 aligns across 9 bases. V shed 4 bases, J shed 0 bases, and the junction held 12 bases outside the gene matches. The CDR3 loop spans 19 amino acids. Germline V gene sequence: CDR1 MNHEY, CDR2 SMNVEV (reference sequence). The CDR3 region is CASSSTLTGLAPNTGELFF. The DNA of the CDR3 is TGTGCCAGCAGTTCCACTCTAACCGGACTAGCGCCGAACACCGGGGAGCTGTTTTTT.